One sample yielded the 32 T cell receptor beta chains listed below, sequenced in a study of cytomegalovirus exposure and HLA in healthy donors (dated by TCRdb to 2016 to 2017). Libraries were prepared through the immunoSEQ multiplex PCR assay. For the multiplex PCR, a mixture combining 60 forward primers for TCR Vbeta segments and 13 reverse primers for TCR Jbeta segments was used. Here the immuneACCESS table is served through TCRdb, limited to in-frame sequences with V and J called. Missing clones are a known gap in these copies; in checked studies unresolved V genes cover under half, and the rest lacks a known reason. This sample has 100,000 to 150,000 clones in its table, and around three quarters of those were observed once. Roughly 3.5% of the sample lies in the top ten. The specimen sequenced was PBMCs. The receptor set was obtained from a woman aged 50 to 65 in good health and CMV-seronegative.

The chain is built from TRBV6-1 and TRBJ1-1; D is uncertain. This CDR3 contains 17 residues. Germline loops: CDR1 MNHNS, CDR2 SASEGT. The V end was cut by 3 bases, the J end by 2 bases, with 19 bases between. The CDR3 sequence: CASSDYSMAPTNTEAFF. CDR3 nucleotide sequence: TGTGCCAGCAGTGATTACAGCATGGCCCCCACAAACACTGAAGCTTTCTTT.

DNA for the CDR3: TGTGCCAGCAGGAAGTCGGGACTAGCACGCCACGAGCAGTACTTC. This gives the protein CASRKSGLARHEQYF. The V gene is TRBV5-4, the J gene TRBJ2-7, with 9 bases matching TRBD2. The ends lost 5 bases at V and 5 bases at J; junction bases unmatched: 11. Germline V gene lookup returns CDR1 SGHNT and CDR2 YYREEE (reference sequence). This CDR3 comprises 15 residues.

This clone occurred a few times. The CDR3 nucleotides are TGTGCCAGTAGGGGACTAGCGGGATACAATGAGCAGTTCTTC. It codes for CASRGLAGYNEQFF. The chain employs TRBV19 and TRBJ2-1; the match to TRBD2 covers 13 bases. Germline CDR1 is LNHDA and CDR2 is SQIVND (reference sequence). The CDR3 covers 14 residues. V dropped 6 bases and J dropped 4; count of bases not matched to a gene: 0.

The CDR3 DNA sequence: TGTGCCAGTAGTATAGGGCCGGGGGGCGGACAGCCCCAGCATTTT. It translates to CASSIGPGGGQPQHF. V is TRBV19 and J is TRBJ1-5, with D possibly being TRBD1 (6 bases). The CDR3 extends over 15 amino acids. CDR1 LNHDA and CDR2 SQIVND come from the germline V gene (reference sequence). Trimming shortened V by 1 base and J by 7 bases, and 14 bases separated the two germline ends.

This chain links TRBV21-1 with TRBJ2-7; TRBD1 was called by the table and not checked on the DNA. TRBV21-1 is reported as a pseudogene. This CDR3 is built from 13 residues. CDR3 sequence (DNA): TGTGCCAGCAGCAACGGTGGGGCGTACGAGCAGTACTTC. This codes for CASSNGGAYEQYF.

J is TRBJ2-1 and V is TRBV13; D unclear. The CDR3 extends over 14 amino acids. The germline CDR1 and CDR2 sequences are PRHDT and FYEKMQ (reference sequence). V lost 2 bases and J 4 bases, leaving 9 bases between the germline ends. The CDR3 coding sequence is TGTGCCAGCAGCTTACGAACAGTTTACAATGAGCAGTTCTTC. This encodes CASSLRTVYNEQFF.

The genes are TRBV9 and TRBJ2-1; 7 positions match TRBD1. Losses at the gene ends were 1 base for V and 12 bases for J; bases not matched to a gene: 10. Germline lookup yields CDR1 SGDLS and CDR2 YYNGEE. CDR3 size: 14 residues. The CDR3 sequence is CASSVLQGIAAQFF. The CDR3 nucleotides are TGTGCCAGCAGCGTACTACAGGGGATCGCCGCGCAGTTCTTC. The full variable domain, its missing parts supplied by reference TRBV9 and TRBJ2-1, is DSGVTQTPKHLITATGQRVTLRCSPRSGDLSVYWYQQSLDQGLQFLIQYYNGEERAKGNILERFSAQQFPDLHSELNLSSLELGDSALYFCASSVLQGIAAQFFGPGTRLTVL.

The chain joins TRBV29-1 to TRBJ2-3; 10 bases line up with TRBD2. With 1 base clipped from V and 4 bases from J, the junction kept 5 bases outside the gene matches. CDR1 SQVTM and CDR2 ANQGSEA come from the germline V gene. This CDR3 contains 15 residues. CDR3 region: CSVEVASGSADTQYF. DNA of the CDR3: TGCAGCGTTGAAGTGGCTAGCGGGAGTGCAGATACGCAGTATTTT.

The rearrangement links TRBV19 to TRBJ2-1; 7 bases match TRBD2. V was clipped by 5 bases and J by 15 bases; unmatched bases: 16. The CDR3 has 14 amino acids. The germline gives CDR1 LNHDA, CDR2 SQIVND (reference sequence). As DNA, the CDR3 is TGTGCCAGTAGTTACGCAGGGACGAGCGGGATGGCGTTCTTC. It codes for CASSYAGTSGMAFF.

V and J are TRBV29-1 and TRBJ1-1, with D possibly being TRBD1 (5 bases). Trimming took off 7 bases at V and 0 bases at J, with 12 bases between the two ends. The CDR3 is made up of 13 amino acids. Germline-derived CDR1 and CDR2 are SQVTM and ANQGSEA. CDR3 loop: CSARQTLNTEAFF. The CDR3 DNA sequence: TGCAGCGCCCGACAGACTTTGAACACTGAAGCTTTCTTT.

This clone was detected only a few times. The V gene is TRBV9, the J gene TRBJ2-5, with D maybe TRBD2 (5 bases). V lost 0 bases, J lost 11 bases, and 14 bases lay in between. The CDR3 runs 13 residues. Germline loops: CDR1 SGDLS, CDR2 YYNGEE. CDR3: CASSVAGFGEQYF. The CDR3 DNA is TGTGCCAGCAGCGTAGCAGGTTTCGGGGAGCAGTACTTC.

V is TRBV15 and J is TRBJ2-3; TRBD1 matches at 7 bases. V lost 8 bases to trimming and J lost 2 bases; unmatched junction nucleotides: 7. Germline values: CDR1 LNHNV, CDR2 YYDKDF (reference sequence). This CDR3 comprises 14 residues. This CDR3 is CATAIQGDTDTQYF. CDR3 sequence (DNA): TGTGCCACCGCTATCCAGGGGGACACAGATACGCAGTATTTT. The full variable domain, with the rest looked up from reference TRBV15 and TRBJ2-3, is DAMVIQNPRYQVTQFGKPVTLSCSQTLNHNVMYWYQQKSSQAPKLLFHYYDKDFNNEADTPDNFQSRRPNTSFCFLDIRSPGLGDTAMYLCATAIQGDTDTQYFGPGTRLTVL.

This rearrangement joins TRBV5-4 to TRBJ2-3; TRBD2 matches at 10 bases. The CDR3 contains 17 residues. After removal of 3 bases from V and 5 bases from J, the junction contained 12 bases not matched to a gene. Germline CDR1 is SGHNT and CDR2 is YYREEE (reference sequence). The CDR3 nucleotides are TGTGCCAGCAGCTCGGGAGTCATAGCGGGAGGACGAGATACGCAGTATTTT. This encodes CASSSGVIAGGRDTQYF.

This clone was seen a few times. The genes are TRBV7-2 and TRBJ2-3; 12 bases are shared with TRBD2. The V segment lost 1 base and the J segment 1 base; nucleotides outside the gene matches: 3. Germline V lookup: CDR1 SGHTA, CDR2 FQGNSA. CDR3 length: 17 amino acids. The CDR3 region has the DNA TGTGCCAGCAGCTTAGATGGACTAGCGGGACGCACAGATACGCAGTATTTT. The encoded protein is CASSLDGLAGRTDTQYF.

The chain couples TRBV10-1 to TRBJ2-2; D is perhaps TRBD1 (6 bases). Germline values: CDR1 WNHNN, CDR2 SYGVQD (reference sequence). V lost 9 bases to trimming and J lost 5 bases, with 16 bases between them. The CDR3 loop spans 14 amino acids. The CDR3 DNA sequence: TGCGCCAGGCAGAATTCAGGGACAACCGGGGAGCTGTTTTTT. Translation gives CARQNSGTTGELFF.

The CDR3, as DNA: TGTGCCTGGAGCAAGCGGACGGGCGAGCAGTACTTC. It specifies CAWSKRTGEQYF. The chain joins TRBV30 to TRBJ2-7; D is perhaps TRBD2 (5 bases). The CDR3 is made up of 12 amino acids. Per the germline V gene, CDR1 is GTSNPN and CDR2 is SVGIG (reference sequence). Deletions cut 3 bases from V and 6 bases from J, with 12 bases between.

This chain joins TRBV4-3 and TRBJ1-2; a weak D match, TRBD1 (5 bases). Trimming pared 2 bases from V and 7 bases from J, leaving 20 bases between. Germline V gene data show CDR1 as LGHNA and CDR2 as YSLEER. The CDR3 is made up of 16 amino acids. In nucleotides, the CDR3 is TGCGCCAGCAGCCAAAACCCCCTGGGCAGGGAGGGTGGCTACACCTTC. Residues: CASSQNPLGREGGYTF.

V is TRBV5-6 and J is TRBJ2-5; D may be TRBD1 (5 bases). TRBJ2-7 explains the end of the DNA better; the J call may be wrong. The CDR3 totals 14 residues. Germline CDR1 reads SGHDT; CDR2 reads YYEEEE. The CDR3 DNA reads as TGTGCCAGCAGCTACCCGACAGACTCCTACGAGCAGTACTTC. Translating it yields CASSYPTDSYEQYF.

The sample holds a few counts of this clone. This chain links TRBV2 with TRBJ2-1; 8 bases are a match to TRBD2. The CDR3 is 15 residues long. With 5 bases clipped from V and 7 bases from J, the junction kept 10 bases outside the gene matches. The germline V gene encodes CDR1 SNHLY and CDR2 FYNNEI. Here the CDR3 DNA reads TGTGCCAGCAGTATCGGACTTGGCGGGGGGAATGAGCAGTTCTTC. This gives the protein CASSIGLGGGNEQFF.

The chain recombines TRBV2 with TRBJ1-3, with 9 bases identical to TRBD1. V was pared by 5 bases and J by 5 bases, with 4 bases of the junction left unmatched. CDR3 length equals 14 residues. Germline V gives CDR1 SNHLY, CDR2 FYNNEI. The CDR3 nucleotides read TGTGCCAGCAGTCCGGACAGGGGAAGAAACACCATATATTTT. This encodes CASSPDRGRNTIYF. Filled out from reference TRBV2 and TRBJ1-3, the complete variable domain reads EPEVTQTPSHQVTQMGQEVILRCVPISNHLYFYWYRQILGQKVEFLVSFYNNEISEKSEIFDDQFSVERPDGSNFTLKIRSTKLEDSAMYFCASSPDRGRNTIYFGEGSWLTVV.

The chain uses TRBV6-1 and TRBJ1-6, with 10 nucleotides matching TRBD1. The J segment lost 6 bases and the V segment lost 4 bases, leaving 18 bases of the junction unmatched. Germline CDR1 is MNHNS and CDR2 is SASEGT. This CDR3 is 20 amino acids long. Written as DNA, the CDR3 is TGTGCCAGCAGTGGTGACAGGGGGCTTTTTGGGTGGGGTGGTAATTCACCCCTCCACTTT. Protein: CASSGDRGLFGWGGNSPLHF.

In regard to this clone: In the same sample, other DNA sequences code for this CDR3. This chain uses TRBV7-2 with TRBJ2-1; 9 bases agree with TRBD2. The ends lost 5 bases at V and 4 bases at J; junction bases unmatched: 6. This CDR3 is built from 15 residues. Germline V lookup: CDR1 SGHTA, CDR2 FQGNSA. Here the CDR3 reads CASSTGTSSYNEQFF. CDR3 nucleotides: TGTGCCAGCAGCACCGGGACTAGCTCTTACAATGAGCAGTTCTTC.

The CDR3 here is CASSPRTEGYEQYF. In DNA form, the CDR3 reads TGTGCCAGCAGCCCGCGGACAGAAGGCTACGAGCAGTACTTC. This sequence joins TRBV7-6 and TRBJ2-7; possibly TRBD1 for D (6 bases). CDR1 and CDR2 from the germline V gene are SGHVS and FNYEAQ. Between the trimmed V and J ends, which lost 5 bases and 3 bases, there was a span of 14 bases. This CDR3 is 14 amino acids long.

V is TRBV28 and J is TRBJ2-1; 7 bases match TRBD2. This CDR3 is built from 18 residues. CDR1 MDHEN and CDR2 SYDVKM come from the germline V gene. V lost 2 bases, J lost 0 bases, and 10 bases stayed unmatched. The CDR3 region is CASSLSDLRLASYNEQFF. The CDR3 DNA follows: TGTGCCAGCAGTTTAAGCGACCTACGACTAGCCTCCTACAATGAGCAGTTCTTC. Full variable domain (remainder filled in from reference TRBV28 and TRBJ2-1): DVKVTQSSRYLVKRTGEKVFLECVQDMDHENMFWYRQDPGLGLRLIYFSYDVKMKEKGDIPEGYSVSREKKERFSLILESASTNQTSMYLCASSLSDLRLASYNEQFFGPGTRLTVL.

A few counts support this clone. The rearrangement uses TRBV7-2 and TRBJ1-5; D ambiguous. This CDR3 is 12 amino acids long. V lost 5 bases and J 4 bases, leaving 6 bases between the germline ends. The V gene's germline CDR1 is SGHTA and CDR2 FQGNSA. The CDR3 spells CASSLQNQPQHF. The CDR3 DNA reads TGTGCCAGCAGCCTACAGAATCAGCCCCAGCATTTT.

V is TRBV12-5 and J is TRBJ2-1, with 7 bases identical to TRBD2. V was pared by 11 bases and J by 7 bases, with 2 bases of the junction left unmatched. CDR1 and CDR2 from the germline V gene are LGHNT and FRNRAP. The CDR3 has 10 residues. The DNA of the CDR3 is TGTGCTGGGGGGGGGAATGAGCAGTTCTTC. Protein sequence: CAGGGNEQFF.

The chain couples TRBV7-9 to TRBJ1-2, with D perhaps matching TRBD1 (6 bases). The germline gives CDR1 SEHNR, CDR2 FQNEAQ (reference sequence). Trimming left V 3 bases short and J 2 bases short, with 10 bases between. The CDR3 has 14 amino acids. CDR3 protein: CASSLIGQNYGYTF. Here the CDR3 DNA reads TGTGCCAGCAGCTTGATTGGACAGAACTATGGCTACACCTTC.

This rearrangement joins TRBV6-5 to TRBJ1-1; D not resolved. The V end was cut by 3 bases, the J end by 4 bases, with 12 bases between. The CDR3 sequence is 14 residues long. Germline V gene sequence: CDR1 MNHEY, CDR2 SVGAGI. The CDR3 nucleotides are TGTGCCAGCAGTTATTCGGAGATAAGCACTGAAGCTTTCTTT. Translation: CASSYSEISTEAFF.

The chain has TRBV4-1 and TRBJ1-4; tentative D call: TRBD1 (5 bases). The CDR3 sequence is 14 residues long. Per germline, CDR1 MGHRA and CDR2 YSYEKL. V was pared by 6 bases and J by 0 bases, with 8 bases between. DNA for the CDR3: TGCGCCAGCAGTTTAGGGGCAACTAATGAAAAACTGTTTTTT. This gives the protein CASSLGATNEKLFF.

V gene TRBV9 combines with J gene TRBJ2-3; 10 bases are shared with TRBD1. The CDR3 runs to 13 residues. V lost 7 bases to trimming and J lost 4 bases; unmatched junction nucleotides: 3. Germline V gives CDR1 SGDLS, CDR2 YYNGEE. The CDR3 DNA reads TGTGCCAGCGGGACAGGGGTCCCAGATACGCAGTATTTT. This translates into CASGTGVPDTQYF.

The V gene is TRBV5-6, the J gene TRBJ2-5, with D unclear. The CDR3 loop spans 13 amino acids. V dropped 1 base and J dropped 2 bases, with 6 bases sitting between them. Germline V lookup: CDR1 SGHDT, CDR2 YYEEEE. The CDR3 reads CASSLYSQETQYF. In nucleotides, the CDR3 is TGTGCCAGCAGCTTGTACAGTCAAGAGACCCAGTACTTC.

The V gene is TRBV27, the J gene TRBJ2-7, with 7 nucleotides matching TRBD1. CDR1 MNHEY and CDR2 SMNVEV come from the germline V gene (reference sequence). This CDR3 region has 14 residues. Germline trimming cut 8 bases from V and 3 bases from J; bases unmatched to any gene: 10. For the CDR3, the DNA is TGTGCCAGCCGACCCGACAGGGACCTCTACGAGCAGTACTTC. Translated: CASRPDRDLYEQYF.